A single sample gave rise to the 22 T cell receptor beta chains below, sequenced in a study of T cells in Graves' hyperthyroidism and ophthalmopathy. Amplification targeted TCR beta CDR3 regions from RNA transcripts. In the first-round RT-PCR of the TCR CDR3, the HTBI primer set was used. One entry per CDR3 protein, called by TCRdb with MiXCR from the multiplex PCR reads. Among approximately 350,000 distinct CDR3 sequences listed, over 12% were seen once. Material: blood. The receptors here all came from a woman aged 55-69 years with Graves' ophthalmopathy.

This clonotype was recorded at least ten times. This rearrangement joins TRBV27 to TRBJ1-6; D not certain. CDR1 is MNHEY, CDR2 SMNVEV, per germline (reference sequence). V was clipped by 6 bases and J by 6 bases, with 12 bases between them. The CDR3 sequence is 14 residues long. CDR3 sequence reads: CASRRDSRNSPLHF. As DNA, the CDR3 is TGTGCCAGCAGACGCGACTCCCGTAATTCACCCCTCCACTTT.

Regarding this clonotype: A much larger clone lies one base from this, so it may be a read error. The rearrangement links TRBV3-1 to TRBJ2-7; 10 bases line up with TRBD2. Trimming removed 1 base from V and 0 bases from J; junction bases left unmatched: 0. Germline CDR1 LGHDT, CDR2 YNNKEL (reference sequence). CDR3 length equals 15 residues. CDR3 sequence (DNA): TGTGCCAGCAGCCAAGCTAGCGGGAGCTCCTACGAGCAGTACTTC. Its translation is CASSQASGSSYEQYF.

This clonotype was detected only a few times. The chain uses TRBV7-2 and TRBJ2-1; D is undetermined. The germline V gene has CDR1 SGHTA and CDR2 FQGNSA. The CDR3 extends over 13 amino acids. Trimming took 6 bases from V and 4 from J, leaving 10 bases between them. The CDR3 reads CASSYRQYNEQFF. Written as DNA, the CDR3 is TGTGCCAGCAGTTACCGGCAGTACAATGAGCAGTTCTTC.

A few counts support this clonotype. The rearrangement uses TRBV6-5 and TRBJ2-7, with a tentative D call TRBD2 (5 bases). The CDR3 is 15 residues long. With 2 bases removed from V and 2 bases from J, the gap between germline ends came to 13 bases. In germline, CDR1 is MNHEY, CDR2 SVGAGI. CDR3 sequence: CASSYKRQSTYEQYF. CDR3 coding DNA: TGTGCCAGCAGTTACAAGCGGCAATCCACCTACGAGCAGTACTTC.

On this clonotype itself: A clone one base away is much larger, so this may be a read error. The chain has TRBV28 and TRBJ1-1; 9 bases agree with TRBD1. The length of the CDR3 is 12 residues. CDR1 is MDHEN and CDR2 is SYDVKM in the germline V gene. Germline trimming cut 7 bases from V and 10 bases from J; bases unmatched to any gene: 7. The CDR3 protein is CASTTGTGSAFF. CDR3 DNA: TGTGCCAGCACCACCGGGACAGGGTCAGCTTTCTTT. The complete variable domain, with remaining parts taken from reference TRBV28 and TRBJ1-1, reads DVKVTQSSRYLVKRTGEKVFLECVQDMDHENMFWYRQDPGLGLRLIYFSYDVKMKEKGDIPEGYSVSREKKERFSLILESASTNQTSMYLCASTTGTGSAFFGQGTRLTVV.

The table lists this clonotype with many counts. V usage is TRBV13 and J usage is TRBJ2-7, with TRBD2 matching over 7 bases. CDR1 is PRHDT, CDR2 FYEKMQ, per germline (reference sequence). The CDR3 has 14 residues. The V gene end was trimmed by 1 base and the J gene end by 7 bases; junction bases not matched to a gene: 7. The CDR3, as DNA: TGTGCCAGCAGCTTAGAGGGAGGGCCGGTTGAGCAGTACTTC. Residues: CASSLEGGPVEQYF.

In its sample, this clonotype was seen many times. The chain combines TRBV12-3 or TRBV12-4 with TRBJ1-2, with D unclear. Between the trimmed V and J ends, which lost 3 bases and 3 bases, there was a span of 8 bases. This CDR3 spans 13 amino acids. The CDR3 DNA reads as TGTGCCAGCAGTTTTGGAGAAGACTATGGCTACACCTTC. The encoded protein is CASSFGEDYGYTF.

CDR3: CASSSPTVPVEQYF. DNA of the CDR3: TGTGCCAGCAGTTCCCCGACAGTACCCGTCGAGCAGTACTTC. The V gene is TRBV6-5, the J gene TRBJ2-7; possibly TRBD1 for D (5 bases). With 4 bases removed from V and 6 bases from J, the gap between germline ends came to 16 bases. Germline values: CDR1 MNHEY, CDR2 SVGAGI. The CDR3 loop spans 14 amino acids.

This clonotype was observed at least ten times. The rearrangement uses TRBV2 and TRBJ2-2; either TRBD1 or TRBD2 may fit D (6 bases each). CDR3 length equals 15 residues. Trimming took off 8 bases at V and 2 bases at J, with 15 bases between the two ends. Germline CDR1 reads SNHLY; CDR2 reads FYNNEI. This chain's CDR3 is CASLPRGANTGELFF. In DNA form, the CDR3 reads TGTGCCAGCCTACCTAGGGGGGCTAACACCGGGGAGCTGTTTTTT.

This clonotype was counted ten times or more. The genes are TRBV6-1 and TRBJ2-7; 9 bases agree with TRBD1. Germline loops: CDR1 MNHNS, CDR2 SASEGT. V trimming: 5 bases; J trimming: 6 bases; junction bases outside the gene matches: 5. The CDR3 covers 13 residues. The CDR3 here is CASSQDRGGEQYF. DNA for the CDR3: TGTGCCAGCAGTCAGGACAGGGGAGGCGAGCAGTACTTC.

This clonotype was detected many times. The chain combines TRBV2 with TRBJ2-4; D not resolved. Germline V gene lookup returns CDR1 SNHLY and CDR2 FYNNEI. CDR3 size: 14 residues. Trimming cost V 4 bases and J 9 bases, with 16 bases left between them. The CDR3 sequence: CASSVGVESIIQYF. As DNA, the CDR3 is TGTGCCAGCAGTGTGGGCGTAGAGAGTATCATTCAGTACTTC.

This clonotype was detected ten times or more. V usage is TRBV30 and J usage is TRBJ2-7; D gene unclear. CDR3 size: 15 residues. Looked up from germline, CDR1 is GTSNPN and CDR2 is SVGIG (reference sequence). V was cut by 3 bases and J by 0 bases, with 15 bases left in between. The DNA of the CDR3 is TGTGCCTGGAGGGTTCCTGGTAGGCACTCCTACGAGCAGTACTTC. Translated: CAWRVPGRHSYEQYF.

This clonotype showed up just a few times. V is TRBV15 and J is TRBJ2-5; D call uncertain. The V gene lost 5 bases and the J gene lost 10 bases, with 23 bases spanning the gap. This CDR3 spans 15 amino acids. Per the germline V gene, CDR1 is LNHNV and CDR2 is YYDKDF (reference sequence). The CDR3 loop is CATSLHRAPKVGQYF. CDR3 DNA: TGTGCCACCAGCCTCCACCGCGCCCCCAAAGTAGGCCAGTACTTC.

This clonotype was observed a handful of times. The CDR3 coding sequence is TGTGCCAGCAGCTTATGGCAGGTCTCCTACGAGCAGTACTTC. As protein: CASSLWQVSYEQYF. The rearrangement uses TRBV13 and TRBJ2-7; D ambiguous. Germline V gene data show CDR1 as PRHDT and CDR2 as FYEKMQ (reference sequence). This CDR3 has 14 amino acids. The V end was cut by 2 bases, the J end by 0 bases, with 8 bases between.

This clonotype occurred many times. The rearrangement uses TRBV11-2 and TRBJ2-7; D may be TRBD1 or TRBD2 (5 bases each). V lost 0 bases and J 0 bases, leaving 9 bases between the germline ends. This CDR3 region has 15 residues. CDR1 is SGHAT and CDR2 is FQNNGV in the germline V gene. The CDR3 sequence: CASSLDLGDSYEQYF. The CDR3 DNA follows: TGTGCCAGCAGCTTAGATCTGGGGGACTCCTACGAGCAGTACTTC.

The chain links TRBV24-1 to TRBJ2-3; either TRBD1 or TRBD2 may supply D (6 bases each). V lost 6 bases, J lost 0 bases, and 15 bases lay in between. Germline V gene sequence: CDR1 KGHDR, CDR2 SFDVKD. The CDR3 is 16 amino acids. The CDR3 sequence: CATSKTGGGSTDTQYF. Here the CDR3 DNA reads TGTGCCACCAGTAAAACCGGGGGCGGGAGCACAGATACGCAGTATTTT.

This clonotype has more than one count but fewer than ten. The chain carries TRBV4-2 and TRBJ2-7, with TRBD2 matching 10 bases. The J segment lost 6 bases and the V segment lost 1 base, leaving 6 bases of the junction unmatched. The CDR3 is 15 residues long. Germline V gene data show CDR1 as LGHNA and CDR2 as YNFKEQ. As DNA, the CDR3 is TGTGCCAGCAGCCAAGGTGGTAGCGGGAGGCGCGAGCAGTACTTC. It is translated as CASSQGGSGRREQYF.

This clonotype was seen at least ten times. The chain is built from TRBV28 and TRBJ2-7; the match to TRBD1 covers 8 bases. CDR1 is MDHEN, CDR2 SYDVKM, per germline. The CDR3 is 15 residues long. V lost 4 bases to trimming and J lost 3 bases; unmatched junction nucleotides: 8. The CDR3 spells CASSSTGEPFYEQYF. CDR3 DNA: TGTGCCAGCAGTTCGACAGGGGAACCTTTCTACGAGCAGTACTTC.

A word on this clonotype: A much larger clone lies a single base off, so this may be a read error. The chain is built from TRBV18 and TRBJ2-5; possibly TRBD1 or TRBD2 for D (5 bases each). Germline-derived CDR1 and CDR2 are KGHSH and LQKENI. The CDR3 is made up of 14 amino acids. Here the CDR3 DNA reads TGTGCCGGCTCACCCGGGACCCTCATGGAGACCCAGTACTTC. Amino acids: CAGSPGTLMETQYF.

This clonotype was observed a few times. J is TRBJ1-5 and V is TRBV12-3 or TRBV12-4; D remains unclear. The CDR3 is made up of 14 amino acids. V was cut by 0 bases and J by 3 bases, with 6 bases left in between. In nucleotides, the CDR3 is TGTGCCAGCAGTTTAGCAGACCTCAATCAGCCCCAGCATTTT. It codes for CASSLADLNQPQHF.

V and J are TRBV19 and TRBJ2-7; the match to TRBD1 covers 9 bases. Germline V CDR1 and CDR2: LNHDA, SQIVND (reference sequence). The CDR3 contains 14 residues. The junction had 5 bases not matched to a gene; V was cut back by 5 bases and J by 3 bases. CDR3 protein: CASSGTGSVYEQYF. The DNA for the CDR3 is TGTGCCAGTAGTGGGACAGGGAGTGTCTACGAGCAGTACTTC.

This chain's CDR3 is CASSRRDSNYEQYF. The DNA for the CDR3 is TGTGCCAGCAGTAGACGGGACTCAAACTACGAGCAGTACTTC. J is TRBJ2-7 and V is TRBV28, with D possibly being TRBD2 (6 bases). From germline, CDR1 is MDHEN and CDR2 SYDVKM. Trimming pared 5 bases from V and 3 bases from J, leaving 14 bases between. CDR3 length: 14 amino acids.